These 12 T cell receptor beta chains originate from one sample sequenced in a study of blood T cells in healthy people across ages. Through a sample-barcoded 5' primer and a J-beta primer mix, a second PCR was run for about 6 to 12 cycles. TCRdb itself ran the 5' RACE reads through MiXCR, one entry per CDR3 protein. The sample consists of around 400,000 distinct CDR3 sequences, roughly half of them appearing once. Sequences were obtained from blood. The receptors stem from a man aged 60 to 69 in good health.

This clonotype was detected many times. The V gene is TRBV7-2, the J gene TRBJ2-5, with D possibly TRBD1 on 8 matching bases. V was trimmed by 5 bases and J by 5 bases, leaving 18 bases between them. Per the germline V gene, CDR1 is SGHTA and CDR2 is FQGNSA. This CDR3 region has 15 residues. The CDR3 loop is CASSQGAGEGETQYF. CDR3 bases: TGTGCCAGCAGCCAGGGGGCGGGAGAAGGGGAGACCCAGTACTTC.

The V call is TRBV29-1, the J call TRBJ2-7; the match to TRBD1 covers 8 bases. Germline CDR1 is SQVTM and CDR2 is ANQGSEA. V was clipped by 4 bases and J by 4 bases; unmatched bases: 9. The CDR3 consists of 14 residues. CDR3 sequence reads: CSVAQAGGAYEQYF. The CDR3 DNA reads TGCAGCGTTGCTCAGGCAGGGGGCGCGTACGAGCAGTACTTC.

In this sample, this clonotype turned up many times. J is TRBJ2-3 and V is TRBV20-1; D is undetermined. CDR1 and CDR2 from the germline V gene are DFQATT and SNEGSKA (reference sequence). Trimming left V 0 bases short and J 2 bases short, with 12 bases between. CDR3 length equals 15 residues. The CDR3 sequence: CSARDPFKFTDTQYF. The CDR3 DNA follows: TGCAGTGCTAGAGATCCTTTCAAGTTCACAGATACGCAGTATTTT.

The CDR3 protein is CASNHGDTQYF. For the CDR3, the DNA is TGTGCCAGCAACCACGGAGATACGCAGTATTTT. This sequence joins TRBV3-1 and TRBJ2-3; D not certain. The CDR3 has 11 residues. Trimming took off 7 bases at V and 5 bases at J, with 7 bases between the two ends. Germline-derived CDR1 and CDR2 are LGHDT and YNNKEL (reference sequence).

CDR3 coding DNA: TGTGCCAGCAGTTTTACAGCGGCCAGCTCCTACAATGAGCAGTTCTTC. This encodes CASSFTAASSYNEQFF. The chain has TRBV6-2 or TRBV6-3 and TRBJ2-1; D might be TRBD2 (5 bases). Trimming pared 4 bases from V and 0 bases from J, leaving 13 bases between. The CDR3 has 16 amino acids. Germline lookup yields CDR1 MNHEY and CDR2 SVGEGT.

The chain is built from TRBV4-2 and TRBJ2-1; D possibly corresponds to TRBD1 (5 bases). This CDR3 region has 14 residues. Trimming cost V 4 bases and J 5 bases, with 12 bases left between them. Germline assignment: CDR1 LGHNA and CDR2 YNFKEQ. Here the CDR3 reads CASSPNDRDNEQFF. CDR3 in DNA: TGTGCCAGCAGCCCAAATGACAGAGACAATGAGCAGTTCTTC.

In its sample, this clonotype was seen a few times. The J gene is TRBJ2-3, the V gene TRBV5-1; TRBD2 agrees at 7 bases. Losses at the gene ends were 0 bases for V and 4 bases for J; bases not matched to a gene: 8. This CDR3 has 16 residues. Germline CDR1 SGHRS, CDR2 YFSETQ. The CDR3 here is CASSLERLSGADTQYF. For the CDR3, the DNA is TGCGCCAGCAGCTTGGAACGGCTAAGCGGGGCAGATACGCAGTATTTT. The full variable domain, in which reference TRBV5-1 and TRBJ2-3 provide the parts outside the CDR3, is KAGVTQTPRYLIKTRGQQVTLSCSPISGHRSVSWYQQTPGQGLQFLFEYFSETQRNKGNFPGRFSGRQFSNSRSEMNVSTLELGDSALYLCASSLERLSGADTQYFGPGTRLTVL.

The rearrangement joins TRBV6-2 or TRBV6-3 to TRBJ2-7; 9 positions agree with TRBD1. V gave up 7 bases and J gave up 0 bases; unmatched junction bases: 4. CDR1 and CDR2 from the germline V gene are MNHEY and SVGEGT. This CDR3 has 14 amino acids. The CDR3 reads CASIPGQGSYEQYF. CDR3 sequence (DNA): TGTGCCAGCATACCGGGACAGGGCTCCTACGAGCAGTACTTC.

This chain links TRBV20-1 with TRBJ2-5; possibly TRBD1 for D (6 bases). The V gene lost 4 bases and the J gene lost 5 bases, with 11 bases spanning the gap. This CDR3 is built from 12 residues. From germline, CDR1 is DFQATT and CDR2 SNEGSKA (reference sequence). DNA for the CDR3: TGCAGTGCTACCGGACAGCCGGAGACCCAGTACTTC. Protein sequence: CSATGQPETQYF.

The chain has TRBV29-1 and TRBJ2-5; the D gene is possibly TRBD1 (5 bases). CDR1 and CDR2 (germline): SQVTM, ANQGSEA. V gave up 6 bases and J gave up 5 bases, with 10 bases separating them. This CDR3 is 11 amino acids long. The CDR3 DNA is TGCAGCGTCCAGGGCCCGGAGACCCAGTACTTC. Translated: CSVQGPETQYF.

The chain carries TRBV21-1 and TRBJ1-2; TRBD1 is the table's D call and was not checked against the DNA. TRBV21-1 is given as a pseudogene. CDR3 length: 19 amino acids. CDR3 nucleotides: TGTGCCAGCAGCCCGATTAGGGGACAGGGCGAGATCCTTAACTATGGCTACACCTTC. Translation gives CASSPIRGQGEILNYGYTF.

This chain uses TRBV3-1 with TRBJ2-7; no firm D call. V was pared by 2 bases and J by 2 bases, with 10 bases between. CDR3 length: 14 amino acids. Per germline, CDR1 LGHDT and CDR2 YNNKEL (reference sequence). The CDR3 loop reads CASSQPNRAYEQYF. DNA for the CDR3: TGTGCCAGCAGCCAACCGAACAGAGCCTACGAGCAGTACTTC.